A single sample is the source of the 12 T cell receptor beta chains below, sequenced in a study of shared clonotypes between healthy human individuals. Produced via immunoSEQ multiplex PCR; TCRdb's table is partial and in-frame only. This table holds more than 1.2 million clones, less than 99% found once. Sequencing input: naive CD4+ T cells sorted from blood. This sample's subset: CD45RA+ positively selected. These receptors came from a young man in good health.

The chain couples TRBV6-1 to TRBJ1-5; D unresolved. The V gene lost 2 bases and the J gene lost 3 bases, with 11 bases spanning the gap. The CDR3 extends over 15 amino acids. Germline V lookup: CDR1 MNHNS, CDR2 SASEGT. For the CDR3, the DNA is TGTGCCAGCAGTGAAATCCTGGATAACAATCAGCCCCAGCATTTT. This gives the protein CASSEILDNNQPQHF.

The CDR3, as DNA: TGTGCCAGCAGCTTACTCAAGGGGGGACCCACTGAAGCTTTCTTT. This codes for CASSLLKGGPTEAFF. The rearrangement uses TRBV28 and TRBJ1-1; D perhaps matches TRBD1 (6 bases). Trimming pared 6 bases from V and 4 bases from J, leaving 18 bases between. This CDR3 is 15 amino acids long. The germline V gene has CDR1 MDHEN and CDR2 SYDVKM.

The chain joins TRBV5-1 to TRBJ2-7; tentative D call: TRBD2 (6 bases). Trimming stripped 2 bases from V and 2 bases from J, with 17 bases between. Germline V gene sequence: CDR1 SGHRS, CDR2 YFSETQ. There are 16 residues in the CDR3. This CDR3 reads CASSFSGPPSTYEQYF. The CDR3 bases are TGCGCCAGCAGCTTTAGCGGTCCCCCATCAACCTACGAGCAGTACTTC.

The CDR3 region is CASSLGLVYYEQYF. CDR3 nucleotides: TGTGCCAGCAGTTTAGGGCTAGTGTACTACGAGCAGTACTTC. The chain carries TRBV27 and TRBJ2-7, with unresolved D. The CDR3 is 14 residues long. V lost 2 bases to trimming and J lost 3 bases, with 11 bases between them. Germline loops: CDR1 MNHEY, CDR2 SMNVEV (reference sequence).

The rearrangement links TRBV9 to TRBJ2-5; D could derive from TRBD1 or TRBD2 (5 bases each). This CDR3 spans 14 amino acids. CDR1 and CDR2 (germline): SGDLS, YYNGEE. Trimming took off 4 bases at V and 1 base at J, with 11 bases between the two ends. Here the CDR3 DNA reads TGTGCCAGCAGCCCTGGTGGGGGCCAAGAGACCCAGTACTTC. Amino acid sequence: CASSPGGGQETQYF.

The V call is TRBV7-2, the J call TRBJ1-4; 7 nucleotides align to TRBD1. With V trimmed by 1 base and J by 10 bases, 0 bases remained unmatched. The germline gives CDR1 SGHTA, CDR2 FQGNSA. The CDR3 is made up of 12 amino acids. The CDR3 is CASSLDRGKLFF. The CDR3 nucleotides read TGTGCCAGCAGCTTAGACAGGGGAAAACTGTTTTTT. The full variable domain, with the rest looked up from reference TRBV7-2 and TRBJ1-4, is GAGVSQSPSNKVTEKGKDVELRCDPISGHTALYWYRQSLGQGLEFLIYFQGNSAPDKSGLPSDRFSAERTGGSVSTLTIQRTQQEDSAVYLCASSLDRGKLFFGSGTQLSVL.

The chain has TRBV5-1 and TRBJ1-5, with 7 nucleotides matching TRBD1. The CDR3 is 20 residues long. The germline CDR1 and CDR2 sequences are SGHRS and YFSETQ. V lost 0 bases, J lost 4 bases, and 19 bases stayed unmatched. CDR3 in DNA: TGCGCCAGCAGCTTGGAGCCGTTGAGGGGCCCTCAGGGGGTAAATCAGCCCCAGCATTTT. Protein product: CASSLEPLRGPQGVNQPQHF.

This rearrangement joins TRBV18 to TRBJ2-2; 10 nucleotides agree with TRBD1. The J segment lost 3 bases and the V segment lost 8 bases, leaving 12 bases of the junction unmatched. The CDR3 consists of 17 residues. CDR1 is KGHSH, CDR2 LQKENI, per germline. The chain's CDR3 is CASTDRAGTGDTGELFF. CDR3 DNA sequence: TGTGCCAGCACAGATCGCGCCGGGACAGGGGACACCGGGGAGCTGTTTTTT.

The chain combines TRBV18 with TRBJ2-7; 12 bases match TRBD1. The CDR3 loop spans 19 amino acids. Germline V lookup: CDR1 KGHSH, CDR2 LQKENI. V trimming: 5 bases; J trimming: 0 bases; junction bases outside the gene matches: 14. CDR3 bases: TGTGCCAGCTCATCCAATCCCGGGACAGGGGGCCCGAGCTCCTACGAGCAGTACTTC. It translates to CASSSNPGTGGPSSYEQYF.

The chain's CDR3 is CASSLGGGGAQPQHF. The CDR3 DNA reads as TGTGCCAGCAGCTTAGGAGGGGGAGGGGCGCAGCCCCAGCATTTT. V is TRBV7-2 and J is TRBJ1-5, with a tentative D call TRBD1 (6 bases). The CDR3 is 15 residues long. The germline gives CDR1 SGHTA, CDR2 FQGNSA. V was shortened by 1 base and J by 7 bases, with 14 bases between the two germline ends.

The rearrangement uses TRBV19 and TRBJ1-5; 10 bases line up with TRBD1. V gave up 4 bases and J gave up 3 bases; unmatched junction bases: 12. CDR3 length: 18 amino acids. Germline CDR1 reads LNHDA; CDR2 reads SQIVND (reference sequence). The DNA of the CDR3 is TGTGCCAGTAGTACCTCTCGGGACAGGGGTAACGTCAATCAGCCCCAGCATTTT. Protein: CASSTSRDRGNVNQPQHF.

Regarding this clone: This CDR3 fails to terminate in the conserved phenylalanine or tryptophan, so it likely reflects a read error. Because the CDR3's place on the DNA is in doubt, the DNA is left out and the CDR3 is given as listed by TCRdb. The rearrangement links TRBV6-6 to TRBJ2-7; the listed D gene, TRBD2, was not tested against the DNA. The germline CDR1 and CDR2 sequences are MNHNY and SVGAGI (reference sequence). The CDR3 is 13 amino acids long, termini counted. The CDR3 here is CASTRGLAGDLSL.